This TCR beta chain was sequenced for a study of blood T cell repertoires in COVID-19. Study-level background: Samples representing acute and convalescent COVID-19 were sourced from the United States, Italy and Spain. Sources were T cells, B-cell-depleted T cells, or PBMCs; the material itself was cDNA or gDNA.

Authors' processing steps: By means of reference gene primer amplification, nucleated cell counts were estimated. Only in-frame clones appear in the TCRdb table, and some are missing; sequencing was by immunoSEQ multiplex PCR. The D gene and trimming were derived from the DNA, and the V and J assignments and clone size from that table. The data hold some 100,000 clones, with approximately 80% observed a single time. The receptor was isolated from an older woman with acute or convalescent COVID-19. The sequencing sample was made of peripheral blood.

The CDR3 protein is CASSDHRSSGNTIYF. CDR3 DNA: TGTGCCAGCAGTGACCACAGAAGCTCTGGAAACACCATATATTTT. The rearrangement links TRBV6-1 to TRBJ1-3; D gene uncertain. Germline V gene sequence: CDR1 MNHNS, CDR2 SASEGT. V was clipped by 3 bases and J by 0 bases, with 9 bases between them. The length of the CDR3 is 15 residues.